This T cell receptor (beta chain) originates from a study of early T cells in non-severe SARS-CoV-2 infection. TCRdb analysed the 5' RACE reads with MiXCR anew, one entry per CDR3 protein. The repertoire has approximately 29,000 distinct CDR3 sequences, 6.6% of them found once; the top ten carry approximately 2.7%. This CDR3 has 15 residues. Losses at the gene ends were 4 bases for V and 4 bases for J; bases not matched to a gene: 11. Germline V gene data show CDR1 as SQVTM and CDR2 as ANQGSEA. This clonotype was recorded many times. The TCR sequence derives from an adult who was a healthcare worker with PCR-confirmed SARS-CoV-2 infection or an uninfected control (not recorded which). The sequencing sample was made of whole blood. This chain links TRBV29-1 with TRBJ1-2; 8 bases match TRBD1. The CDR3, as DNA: TGCAGCGTTGCGGGACAGGCAGGGGAGACCTATGGCTACACCTTC. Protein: CSVAGQAGETYGYTF.